The 23 T cell receptor beta chains below were found in one sample sequenced in a study of identifying expanded T cells in peripheral blood. TCRdb's table, derived via immunoSEQ multiplex PCR, lists solely in-frame clones and lacks some. The sample lists some 99,000 clones; about nine tenths were seen once. What was sequenced was blood. The receptors were gathered from a person aged 18 to 70 in good health.

DNA for the CDR3: TGTGCCAGCAGCTTTTACTCGAACACCGGGGAGCTGTTTTTT. This sequence encodes CASSFYSNTGELFF. The chain employs TRBV5-6 and TRBJ2-2, with D unclear. Germline values: CDR1 SGHDT, CDR2 YYEEEE. The V and J ends lost 2 bases and 0 bases respectively, with 5 bases between them. The CDR3 runs to 14 residues.

The V gene is TRBV5-4, the J gene TRBJ2-5; the match to TRBD2 covers 12 bases. Germline CDR1 is SGHNT and CDR2 is YYREEE (reference sequence). J lost 5 bases, V lost 2 bases, and 4 bases had no gene match. This CDR3 comprises 15 residues. CDR3 protein: CASSFASGRVETQYF. CDR3 bases: TGTGCCAGCAGCTTTGCTAGCGGGAGGGTCGAGACCCAGTACTTC.

The V gene is TRBV18, the J gene TRBJ2-1; TRBD1 matches at 9 bases. CDR1 and CDR2 (germline): KGHSH, LQKENI. The CDR3 covers 15 residues. V gave up 3 bases and J gave up 1 base; unmatched junction bases: 1. DNA of the CDR3: TGTGCCAGCTCACCGGGACAGGGATCCTACAATGAGCAGTTCTTC. It is translated as CASSPGQGSYNEQFF.

The V and J genes are TRBV7-6 and TRBJ2-7, with 9 bases fitting TRBD1. Trimming took 3 bases from V and 3 from J; bases not matched to a gene: 3. The germline V gene has CDR1 SGHVS and CDR2 FNYEAQ. The length of the CDR3 is 14 residues. The CDR3 sequence is CASSFTGQGYEQYF. DNA of the CDR3: TGTGCCAGCAGCTTTACGGGACAGGGCTACGAGCAGTACTTC.

This CDR3 reads CASSPSEGQGEQFF. CDR3 nucleotides: TGTGCCAGCTCACCCTCCGAGGGGCAGGGTGAGCAGTTCTTC. The chain employs TRBV18 and TRBJ2-1; either TRBD1 or TRBD2 may fit D (5 bases each). This CDR3 region has 14 residues. V was trimmed by 3 bases and J by 9 bases, leaving 15 bases between them. Looked up from germline, CDR1 is KGHSH and CDR2 is LQKENI.

This clone was detected only once. The chain combines TRBV10-3 with TRBJ2-1, with TRBD2 identical over 9 bases. The V and J ends lost 10 bases and 7 bases, in that order; junction bases with no gene match: 11. The germline CDR1 and CDR2 sequences are ENHRY and SYGVKD. The CDR3 totals 14 residues. The CDR3 loop is CASGIAGAVNEQFF. In DNA form, the CDR3 reads TGTGCCAGCGGGATAGCGGGAGCAGTAAATGAGCAGTTCTTC.

The CDR3 DNA reads as TGTGCCAGCAGCTTGGGAGGGGGCTACGAGGAGACCCAGTACTTC. Translated: CASSLGGGYEETQYF. This chain joins TRBV5-4 and TRBJ2-5, with 7 bases fitting TRBD1. The ends lost 0 bases at V and 5 bases at J; junction bases unmatched: 7. CDR1 and CDR2 from the germline V gene are SGHNT and YYREEE (reference sequence). CDR3 length: 15 amino acids.

The chain uses TRBV10-3 and TRBJ2-1; 13 nucleotides agree with TRBD2. The CDR3 runs 15 residues. Germline assignment: CDR1 ENHRY and CDR2 SYGVKD. J was trimmed by 4 bases and V by 8 bases; bases with no gene match: 5. The CDR3 region is CAIRGTSGEYNEQFF. The DNA for the CDR3 is TGTGCCATCCGGGGGACTAGCGGGGAATACAATGAGCAGTTCTTC.

The chain recombines TRBV6-4 with TRBJ1-2; TRBD1 is a possible D gene (5 bases). V lost 2 bases to trimming and J lost 7 bases, with 11 bases between them. Germline V lookup: CDR1 MRHNA, CDR2 SNTAGT. The CDR3 has 13 residues. CDR3 coding DNA: TGTGCCAGCAGTGACCAGGGCAGAGGTGGCTACACCTTC. It is translated as CASSDQGRGGYTF.

In its sample, this clone was seen a few times. The chain couples TRBV6-1 to TRBJ1-5, with 7 bases aligning to TRBD1. The CDR3 has 15 residues. Germline lookup yields CDR1 MNHNS and CDR2 SASEGT. After removal of 6 bases from V and 3 bases from J, the junction contained 8 bases not matched to a gene. This CDR3 reads CASSYDRAPNQPQHF. As DNA, the CDR3 is TGTGCCAGCAGCTACGACAGGGCCCCCAATCAGCCCCAGCATTTT.

The chain carries TRBV4-3 and TRBJ1-6; possibly TRBD1 for D (5 bases). CDR1 is LGHNA, CDR2 YSLEER, per germline. CDR3 length: 14 amino acids. Trimming removed 1 base at V and 9 bases at J, with 10 bases between. DNA of the CDR3: TGCGCCAGCAGCCAAGTAGGGGCTGGTTCACCCCTCCACTTT. This sequence encodes CASSQVGAGSPLHF.

The chain uses TRBV25-1 and TRBJ1-1, with D tentatively TRBD1 (5 bases). Looked up from germline, CDR1 is MGHDK and CDR2 is SYGVNS. The ends were cut back, 6 bases at V and 5 bases at J, with 10 bases in the middle. This CDR3 is 12 amino acids long. The CDR3 DNA reads as TGTGCCAGCAGCGAGGGGTGGACTGAAGCTTTCTTT. Amino acid sequence: CASSEGWTEAFF.

V is TRBV6-5 and J is TRBJ1-2; TRBD1 might be the D (5 bases). The CDR3 spans 12 residues. V was pared by 9 bases and J by 7 bases, with 15 bases between. Germline CDR1 is MNHEY and CDR2 is SVGAGI. CDR3 sequence: CASCPGRGGYTF. The CDR3 DNA sequence: TGTGCCAGTTGTCCAGGGAGGGGTGGCTACACCTTC.

The V call is TRBV2, the J call TRBJ2-7; a possible D gene is TRBD1 (6 bases). The CDR3 is 15 residues long. Germline CDR1 reads SNHLY; CDR2 reads FYNNEI. The germline V and J ends were trimmed by 3 bases and 3 bases, with 15 bases remaining between them. CDR3 protein: CASSEAAGQFYEQYF. The CDR3 DNA sequence: TGTGCCAGCAGTGAGGCGGCAGGACAGTTCTACGAGCAGTACTTC.

The genes are TRBV30 and TRBJ1-1, with 7 bases that match TRBD1. Germline trimming cut 6 bases from V and 1 base from J; bases unmatched to any gene: 2. The germline CDR1 and CDR2 sequences are GTSNPN and SVGIG (reference sequence). The CDR3 is 12 amino acids. The CDR3 sequence is CACRDRNTEAFF. The CDR3 coding sequence is TGTGCCTGCCGGGACAGGAACACTGAAGCTTTCTTT. Together with reference TRBV30 and TRBJ1-1, the CDR3 gives the full variable domain: SQTIHQWPATLVQPVGSPLSLECTVEGTSNPNLYWYRQAAGRGLQLLFYSVGIGQISSEVPQNLSASRPQDRQFILSSKKLLLSDSGFYLCACRDRNTEAFFGQGTRLTVV.

This clone was recorded a few times. CDR3 sequence: CASSPRTRPNTGELFF. CDR3 bases: TGTGCCAGCAGCCCGAGGACAAGGCCGAACACCGGGGAGCTGTTTTTT. The V and J genes are TRBV5-8 and TRBJ2-2; TRBD1 might be the D (5 bases). This CDR3 is 16 amino acids long. In germline, CDR1 is SGHTS, CDR2 YDEGEE. The V end lost 4 bases, the J end lost 0 bases, and 13 bases lay between the germline ends.

The chain recombines TRBV7-2 with TRBJ2-7; tentatively, D is TRBD2 (6 bases). This CDR3 is built from 13 residues. The V gene's germline CDR1 is SGHTA and CDR2 FQGNSA. Trimming took off 2 bases at V and 3 bases at J, with 8 bases between the two ends. The CDR3 coding sequence is TGTGCCAGCAGCTTAAGGACTATCTACGAGCAGTACTTC. Translating gives CASSLRTIYEQYF.

This clone was recorded only once. CDR3 protein: CASTWTSGATGELFF. CDR3 nucleotide sequence: TGTGCCAGCACCTGGACTAGCGGGGCAACCGGGGAGCTGTTTTTT. The V and J genes are TRBV28 and TRBJ2-2; TRBD2 matches 12 bases. This CDR3 comprises 15 residues. V shed 7 bases, J shed 5 bases, and the junction held 5 bases outside the gene matches. The germline CDR1 and CDR2 sequences are MDHEN and SYDVKM.

The chain uses TRBV27 and TRBJ2-6, with no clear D. V lost 0 bases and J lost 0, with 15 bases in between. The CDR3 totals 19 residues. Germline V gives CDR1 MNHEY, CDR2 SMNVEV (reference sequence). Here the CDR3 reads CASSLSLVSFTSGANVLTF. For the CDR3, the DNA is TGTGCCAGCAGTTTATCGTTGGTTAGCTTTACCTCTGGGGCCAACGTCCTGACTTTC.

The chain recombines TRBV27 with TRBJ2-7, with no clear D. Germline CDR1 and CDR2: MNHEY and SMNVEV (reference sequence). Trimming removed 8 bases from V and 4 bases from J, with 18 bases in between. CDR3 length: 14 residues. The CDR3 bases are TGTGCCAGCCGTAGCCCGGATACTGATTACGAGCAGTACTTC. Translated: CASRSPDTDYEQYF.

The CDR3 coding sequence is TGTGCCACCAGCAGAGATTGGTTGGGGGCAGGACGGGGCACTGAAGCTTTCTTT. The encoded protein is CATSRDWLGAGRGTEAFF. The J gene is TRBJ1-1, the V gene TRBV15, with D maybe TRBD1 (6 bases). This CDR3 is 18 amino acids long. Trimming pared 0 bases from V and 4 bases from J, leaving 21 bases between. Germline lookup yields CDR1 LNHNV and CDR2 YYDKDF (reference sequence). Using reference TRBV15 and TRBJ1-1 for the parts outside the CDR3, the full variable domain is DAMVIQNPRYQVTQFGKPVTLSCSQTLNHNVMYWYQQKSSQAPKLLFHYYDKDFNNEADTPDNFQSRRPNTSFCFLDIRSPGLGDTAMYLCATSRDWLGAGRGTEAFFGQGTRLTVV.

This rearrangement joins TRBV15 to TRBJ1-2; D is unresolved. This CDR3 has 12 residues. Germline CDR1 reads LNHNV; CDR2 reads YYDKDF (reference sequence). V was cut by 4 bases and J by 2 bases, with 5 bases left in between. The CDR3 protein is CATSKANYGYTF. The DNA for the CDR3 is TGTGCCACCAGCAAGGCCAACTATGGCTACACCTTC.

The chain carries TRBV18 and TRBJ1-5; D may be TRBD1 (6 bases). V lost 4 bases and J 7 bases, leaving 17 bases between the germline ends. This CDR3 is built from 15 residues. In germline, CDR1 is KGHSH, CDR2 LQKENI. The CDR3 spells CASSLLEGTQQPQHF. CDR3 DNA sequence: TGTGCCAGCTCACTCCTCGAGGGGACACAACAGCCCCAGCATTTT.